This T cell receptor beta chain stems from a study of OX40 agonist ivuxolimab in advanced cancers. On the study more broadly: The diagnoses of dose-escalation patients were hepatocellular carcinoma, melanoma, renal cell or head and neck cancer. Study-wide findings and caveats: What antigens the expanded peripheral T cells recognized was never established.

Germline V gives CDR1 MNHEY, CDR2 SMNVEV (reference sequence). V was pared by 5 bases and J by 5 bases, with 18 bases between. This CDR3 is built from 15 residues. About this clone: No antigen is known for it.

Clones were sequenced by immunoSEQ multiplex PCR, and TCRdb holds only the in-frame ones, with some missing. The data contain tens of thousands of clones, more than 90% of them singletons. The rearrangement joins TRBV27 to TRBJ2-5, with D possibly TRBD2 on 5 matching bases. This TCR was sampled from an adult with an advanced solid tumor such as melanoma, head and neck, liver or kidney cancer. Here the sequenced sample was CD4+ or CD8+ T cells sorted from blood, taken in a trial of the OX40 agonist ivuxolimab. The CDR3 DNA follows: TGTGCCAGCAGTGTAGGCTGGCTAGCAAGGGAGACCCAGTACTTC. Translated, it gives CASSVGWLARETQYF.